This TCR beta chain was sequenced for a study of cytomegalovirus exposure and HLA in healthy donors (dated by TCRdb to about 2017). At the level of the whole study: An earlier analysis of approximately 640 of the donors reported about 250 Gb of sequence data and 117 million unique TCR beta sequences from about 179 million T cells. Genome-wide SNP genotypes for about 55% of the roughly 670 donors were used in a later genetic analysis, which treated that subset as a discovery cohort. To study patterns of TCR occurrence, a later analysis re-analyzed previously published TCR beta repertoires from 666 donors and added high-resolution HLA genotyping. On average, 235,054 unique TCR beta nucleotide sequences were sequenced per donor among 398 genotyped donors of the cohort, with 15% to 20% of those sequences being non-productive. Every discovery cohort repertoire had been produced on one sequencing platform. An early release covering 550 to 700 HLA-typed donors comprised about 300 gigabases of sequencing data and approximately 85 million unique TCR sequences. The genetic ancestry cluster associated with self-reported Caucasian donors included 81% of the roughly 380 genotyped donors. Both class I and class II loci were covered by HLA typing, at four-digit resolution. The aim of the study was to test whether cataloging public T cell receptors could identify signatures of past pathogen exposure. Donor age, sex, ethnicity and CMV serostatus were compiled together with the repertoire data. High-throughput TCR immunosequencing, statistical association of individual TCRs with disease status, and machine learning were combined to predict cytomegalovirus infection status. Besides the first cohort of roughly 700 subjects, a separate validation cohort made up of 120 different subjects was used. Rather than using new phenotypic data, the later analysis identified candidate immune exposures from TCR beta sequences and from how often those sequences occurred across donors. A handful of DR-DQ haplotypes were treated as single units for association and clustering because of strong linkage in the cohort. The T cell repertoires of around 730 subjects were profiled by immunosequencing and related to cytomegalovirus serostatus. An earlier analysis of roughly 580 of the donors used high-throughput TCR beta sequencing to judge whether each TCR beta V gene segment behaved as functional or pseudogenic. The number of typed donors differed by locus: about 629-630 for A, B, C, DRB1 and DQB1; approximately 520 for DQA1; around 610 for DPA1; and some 430 for DPB1. Summary of the overall study and its limitations: In a later analysis, several top co-occurrence clusters were reported to appear linked to parvovirus B19, influenza, CMV and Epstein-Barr virus. A total of roughly 160 TCR beta chains were listed by the study as associated with cytomegalovirus. While some public TCRs were present in many individuals, most TCR sequences turned up only very rarely across donors. Specific HLA alleles were associated with roughly 16,000 TCR beta sequences at a false discovery rate of 0.05 in a later analysis. A later analysis found that TCR association rates varied across HLA loci, with DRB1 alleles showing the most associated TCRs and HLA-C alleles the fewest. The earlier analysis of around 600 of the donors excluded seventeen rarely observed V segments, including chromosome 9 orphons, because counts were too low. The authors suggested that the approach could potentially be extended to other disease states and immunological phenotypes. The presence/absence analyses assumed that sequencing depth was roughly uniform across donors, and that assumption may not be true. Strong co-occurrence of HLA alleles, especially DR and DQ, made assigning TCR associations to individual alleles difficult. For the cohort, immune exposure information was limited to CMV serostatus. Correlated functional status among segregating V segments might be attributable to linkage disequilibrium, but an unknown experimental factor could not be ruled out. Compared with the roughly 670-donor mean, donors in an Asian-associated ancestry cluster had fewer N-insertions in productive TCRs, according to a later genetic analysis. Broadly in line with IMGT annotations, most TCR beta V segments showed up in productive rearrangements about 87% or about 30% of the time in an earlier analysis of 587 of the donors. A further reported finding was that TCR beta sequences accurately predicted the HLA-A and HLA-B alleles for most subjects in the first cohort. This cohort had only TCR beta chains sequenced, and the lack of alpha or paired-chain data limited which features could be detected. A cluster of highly shared sequence variants was judged likely to be a technical artifact of the sequencing pipeline. Most CMV-associated TCR beta chains appeared to be HLA-restricted in a later analysis, and the HLA associations seemed to be driven largely by CMV exposure. HLA typing was unavailable for some donors at each locus, so association tests used only the typed subset. Because the 87-base-pair reads could not distinguish some IMGT-functional V segments, including TRBV6-2 and TRBV6-3, those segments were excluded. Compared with equally common non-associated chains, HLA-associated TCR beta chains in a later analysis were more clonally expanded and had lower generation probabilities. The classifier was reported to diagnose cytomegalovirus status with high specificity and sensitivity in both the original cohort and the validation cohort. Three of the identified cytomegalovirus-associated TCR beta chains were confirmed in vitro to be specific for cytomegalovirus antigens. An association between a missense DCLRE1C variant and V-gene and J-gene trimming of TCR beta chains was found in a later genetic analysis and replicated in an independent cohort.

This clone was seen only a few times. Its recognized antigen is unknown. Base qualities are not at hand, and no much larger clone is one base apart. From the cysteine up to the phenylalanine, the CDR3 has a length of 14 residues. Only the CDR3 DNA stays, 42 bases, in frame from base 1. The V end loses 2 bases and the J end loses 7 bases, and a stretch of 12 bases separates them. Based on the germline V gene, the CDR1 and CDR2 sequences are SNHLY and FYNNEI. Receptors were amplified or captured by the immunoSEQ multiplex PCR assay. For the multiplex PCR, a mixture combining 60 forward primers for TCR Vbeta segments and 13 reverse primers for TCR Jbeta segments was used. The CDR3 region of rearranged TCR beta genes was amplified from genomic DNA with a multiplex PCR assay. On the Illumina HiSeq System, the amplified TCR beta libraries were sequenced as 87-base-pair reads. Under the source paper's analysis protocol: A later analysis tallied some 79 million unique TCR beta chains across the 650 to 750 repertoires, and about 12 million of those chains were shared by two or more donors. To remove PCR and sequencing errors, raw reads were error-corrected and collapsed into unique sequences using a nearest-neighbor algorithm that merged closely related sequences. To assign V, D and J gene segments, CDR3 sequences were aligned to IMGT reference sequences. For a sequence to be retained, a match of at least six nucleotides to both a V gene segment and a J gene segment was required. Rearrangements were classified as productive when the CDR3 lacked stop codons and remained in frame with V and J, and all other rearrangements were classified as non-productive. Following IMGT convention, CDR3 was defined as the stretch from the second conserved V-encoded cysteine up to the conserved J-encoded phenylalanine. In an earlier analysis of 587 of the donors, sequences lacking an unambiguous match to a single V gene segment were excluded. An earlier analysis of several hundred of the donors called V segments functional above 56.7% productive rearrangements and segregating when the between-donor standard deviation exceeded 5%. A statistical classification framework was developed to diagnose cytomegalovirus status using the catalog of TCR beta chain sequences. V and J gene assignment, in a later analysis, came from comparing TCR nucleotide sequences with IMGT/GENE-DB human TR gene sequences. Using the TCRdist pipeline, a later analysis assigned CDR3 sequences along with most-parsimonious VDJ recombination scenarios. In a later analysis, every TCR beta chain was defined by the combination of its CDR3 amino acid sequence and its V-gene family, and reads without a unique V-gene family were dropped. As a way to deal with suspected cross-contamination and a sequencing artifact, a later analysis dropped roughly 600 nucleotide sequences that were highly shared and had low generation probability. For each public chain, a later analysis derived a clonal expansion index from normalized ranks of inferred template counts within each repertoire. Generation probabilities in a later analysis came from a VDJ recombination model fitted to out-of-frame rearrangements, and those results were checked against IGoR. Hypergeometric tests were used in a later analysis to score TCR-TCR, TCR-HLA and TCR-CMV co-occurrence, with a repertoire-size bias correction applied to the TCR pairs. To estimate false discovery rates, a later analysis permuted the HLA or CMV assignments 20 times. A later analysis grouped co-occurring TCRs with DBSCAN, adding TCRdist sequence similarity when clustering within HLA-allele-positive subsets. Co-occurrence clustering excluded repertoires with fewer than 30,000 or more than 120,000 public chains, plus five with anomalous nucleotide sharing. As stored in TCRdb, this immuneACCESS dataset retains in-frame rearrangements with V and J assigned. A fraction of the clones does not appear; measured against another copy, unresolved V genes explain less than half of the discrepancy, and the remainder lacks a known reason. The V and J calls and clone size come from that table; D and trimming were worked out from the DNA. The sample has over 80,000 clones on record, roughly 76% of them singletons. Together, the top ten hold about 3.7% of the sample.

The cohort was made up of approximately 700 healthy bone marrow donors. All cohort members were sampled while nominally healthy, although unrecorded immune exposures were likely present. The donor was CMV seronegative and belonged to the group of 352 seronegative cohort members. Each donor provided a peripheral blood sample, and peripheral blood mononuclear cells were used for TCR beta sequencing. The Qiagen DNeasy Blood Extraction Kit was used to extract genomic DNA from the blood cell samples. The chain uses TRBV2 and TRBJ1-5, and possibly TRBD1, on 5 matching bases. The sequencing sample was made of PBMCs. This TCR was recovered from a man aged 40-55 years in good health and CMV-seronegative. The sequenced DNA is TGTGCCAGCAGTGAATATTTGCAGGGCCAGCCCCAGCATTTT. This sequence encodes CASSEYLQGQPQHF.